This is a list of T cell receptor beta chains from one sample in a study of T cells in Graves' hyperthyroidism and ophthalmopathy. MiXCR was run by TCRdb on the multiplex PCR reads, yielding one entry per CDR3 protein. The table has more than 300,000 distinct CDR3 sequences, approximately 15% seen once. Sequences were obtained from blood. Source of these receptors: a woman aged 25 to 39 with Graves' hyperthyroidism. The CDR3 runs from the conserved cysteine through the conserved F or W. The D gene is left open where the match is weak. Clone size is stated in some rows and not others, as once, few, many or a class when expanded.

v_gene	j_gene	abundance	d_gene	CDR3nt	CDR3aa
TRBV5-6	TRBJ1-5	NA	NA	TGTGCCAGCAGCTTTTGGTTTTCCGATCAGCCCCAGCATTTT	CASSFWFSDQPQHF
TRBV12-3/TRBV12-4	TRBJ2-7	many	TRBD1	TGTGCCAGCAGCCCGGGACAGATTTTCTACGAGCAGTACTTC	CASSPGQIFYEQYF
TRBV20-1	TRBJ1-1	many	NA	TGCAGTGCTAGAATCGGGAGTATGAACACTGAAGCTTTCTTT	CSARIGSMNTEAFF
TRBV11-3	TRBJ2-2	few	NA	TGTGCCACCCCTAATTATTACGTTAAAGCTCCGAACACCGGGGAGCTGTTTTTT	CATPNYYVKAPNTGELFF
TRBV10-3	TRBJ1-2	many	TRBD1	TGTGCCATCAGCAGGGGGGACTATGGCTACACCTTC	CAISRGDYGYTF
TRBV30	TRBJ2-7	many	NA	TGTGCCTGGGGGACATACGAGCAGTACTTC	CAWGTYEQYF
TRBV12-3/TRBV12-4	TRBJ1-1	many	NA	TGTGCCAGCAGTTTAGCGCCGAACACTGAAGCTTTCTTT	CASSLAPNTEAFF
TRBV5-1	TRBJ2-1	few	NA	TGCGCCAGCAGCTTGGCCAACGCGGGTCATGAGCAGTTCTTC	CASSLANAGHEQFF
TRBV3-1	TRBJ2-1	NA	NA	TGTGCCAGCAGCCAAGAGGGCAGGGTCTACAATGAGCAGTTCTTC	CASSQEGRVYNEQFF
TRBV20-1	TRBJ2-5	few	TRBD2	TGCAGTGGTTATAGCGGGGATGGCGAGACCCAGTACTTC	CSGYSGDGETQYF
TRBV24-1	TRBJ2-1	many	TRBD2	TGTGCCACCAGTGATTTACCCCCTAGCGGGAGAACCTATGAGCAGTTCTTC	CATSDLPPSGRTYEQFF
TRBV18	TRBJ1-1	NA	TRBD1	TGTGCCAGCTCAACCGGGACAGGGGGAGTTGGCACTGAAGCTTTCTTT	CASSTGTGGVGTEAFF
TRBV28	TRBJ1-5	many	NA	TGTGCCAGCAGTATTATTTGGCAGCCCCAGCATTTT	CASSIIWQPQHF
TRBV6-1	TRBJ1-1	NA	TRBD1	TGTGCCGGCAGAGACAGGGGCTTGAACACTGAAGCTTTCTTT	CAGRDRGLNTEAFF
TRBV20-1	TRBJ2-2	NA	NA	TGCAGTGCTAGAGATAGAGGGGGGTGTAGCCCTCGGTGTGACACCGGGGAGCTGTTTTTT	CSARDRGGCSPRCDTGELFF
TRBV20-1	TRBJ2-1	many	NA	TGCAGTGCTAGTAAAAGCTCCTACAATGAGCAGTTCTTC	CSASKSSYNEQFF
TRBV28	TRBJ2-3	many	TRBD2	TGTGCCAGCAGTGGGGGACTAGCGGGAGGGGGAGATACGCAGTATTTT	CASSGGLAGGGDTQYF
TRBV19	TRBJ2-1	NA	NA	TGTGCCAGTAGTGGGGGATGGGAGCAGTTCTTC	CASSGGWEQFF
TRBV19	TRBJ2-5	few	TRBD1	TGTGCCAGCCAGACAGGGGGCGAGGAGACCCAGTACTTC	CASQTGGEETQYF
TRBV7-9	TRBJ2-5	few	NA	TGTGCCAGCAGCCCGCAGGGTTACTTGGAGACCCAGTACTTC	CASSPQGYLETQYF